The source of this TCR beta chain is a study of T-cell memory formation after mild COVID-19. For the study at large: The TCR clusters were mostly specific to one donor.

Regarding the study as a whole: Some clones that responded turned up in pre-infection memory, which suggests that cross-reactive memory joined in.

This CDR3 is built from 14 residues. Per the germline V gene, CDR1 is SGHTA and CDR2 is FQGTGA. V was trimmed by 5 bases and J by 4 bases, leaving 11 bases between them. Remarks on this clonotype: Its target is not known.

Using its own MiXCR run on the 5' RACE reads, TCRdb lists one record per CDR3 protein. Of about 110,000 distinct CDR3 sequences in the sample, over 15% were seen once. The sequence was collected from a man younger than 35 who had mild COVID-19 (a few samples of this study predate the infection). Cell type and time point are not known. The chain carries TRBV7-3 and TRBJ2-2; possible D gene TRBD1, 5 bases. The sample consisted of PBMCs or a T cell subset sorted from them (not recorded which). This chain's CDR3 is CASSLDSGTGELFF. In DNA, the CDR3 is TGTGCCAGCAGCCTCGACAGTGGCACCGGGGAGCTGTTTTTT.